The rows below give T cell receptor beta chains drawn from one sample of a study of T cells in Graves' hyperthyroidism and ophthalmopathy. One entry per CDR3 protein results from TCRdb running MiXCR on the multiplex PCR reads. The profile shows about 530,000 distinct CDR3 sequences, roughly 15% of them singletons. The sample taken for sequencing was blood. The source of these receptors is a woman aged 18-29 years with Graves' ophthalmopathy. CDR3s include the opening cysteine and the closing phenylalanine or tryptophan. Each record gives: V gene, D gene, J gene, clone size, CDR3 DNA, CDR3 protein. A D gene is named only where the DNA matches it firmly. Expanded clones are given a class, and other clones once, few, many or no size at all.

>TRBV19|-|TRBJ1-5|few
TGTGCCAGTAGGGAAGGACCTAGCAATCAGCCCCAGCATTTT
CASREGPSNQPQHF
>TRBV15|-|TRBJ2-3|-
TGTGCCACCAGCAGAGATCTTAATCGGCGGGGCACAGATACGCAGTATTTT
CATSRDLNRRGTDTQYF
>TRBV7-2|-|TRBJ1-1|many
TGTGCCAGCAGCTATTCGACCGACTTGAACACTGAAGCTTTCTTT
CASSYSTDLNTEAFF
>TRBV10-2|TRBD2|TRBJ2-3|few
TGCGCCAGCCTTAGCGGGGAAGACACAGATACGCAGTATTTT
CASLSGEDTDTQYF
>TRBV30|-|TRBJ2-1|many
TGTGCCTGGAGTGGGATAGGTGGGTTGGGCAATGAGCAGTTCTTC
CAWSGIGGLGNEQFF
>TRBV6-4|-|TRBJ1-6|few
TGTGCCAGCAGTGAAGGAAGTCGGACTAATTCACCCCTCCACTTT
CASSEGSRTNSPLHF
>TRBV11-2|-|TRBJ1-2|few
TGTGCCAGCAGCTTGACCGAAGAGGGTTTAGTATACTATGGCTACACCTTC
CASSLTEEGLVYYGYTF
>TRBV27|-|TRBJ1-5|many
TGTGCCAGCAGTTTATGGCGAGAACAGCCCCAGCATTTT
CASSLWREQPQHF
>TRBV4-1|TRBD1|TRBJ2-1|-
TGCGCCAGCAGCCCGACCGGGACAGGGATTGAGCAGTTCTTC
CASSPTGTGIEQFF
>TRBV12-3/TRBV12-4|-|TRBJ1-3|many
TGTGCCAGCAGTGAAACCGGGCCAGCAGGAAACACCATATATTTT
CASSETGPAGNTIYF
>TRBV27|-|TRBJ2-7|-
TGTGCCAGCAGATCCCTCAGAGGCGAGCAGTACTTC
CASRSLRGEQYF
>TRBV12-3/TRBV12-4|-|TRBJ1-1|few
TGTGCCAGCGGGGGAGGGCGCACTGAAGCTTTCTTT
CASGGGRTEAFF
>TRBV12-3/TRBV12-4|-|TRBJ1-1|-
TGTGCCAGCAGGTCGGGCGATTCGGGGTTCACTGAAGCTTTCTTT
CASRSGDSGFTEAFF
>TRBV10-3|-|TRBJ2-4|few
TGTGCCATCAGTGAGACGGAGTTAGGCAAAAACATTCAGTACTTC
CAISETELGKNIQYF
>TRBV9|-|TRBJ2-2|-
TGTGCCAGCAGCGTGTCCGCCGGGGAGCTGTTTTTT
CASSVSAGELFF
>TRBV7-2|TRBD1|TRBJ1-6|-
TGTGCCAGCAGCATAAACAGGGGTGTTAATTCACCCCTCCACTTT
CASSINRGVNSPLHF
>TRBV11-2|-|TRBJ1-3|many
TGTGCCAGCAGCTTATCGGGGAACACCATATATTTT
CASSLSGNTIYF
>TRBV12-3/TRBV12-4|TRBD1|TRBJ2-1|many
TGTGCCAGCAGTTCGCCCGACAGGGCGGTCGATGAGCAGTTCTTC
CASSSPDRAVDEQFF
>TRBV5-1|-|TRBJ1-1|many
TGCGCCAGCAGCGAACTACAGGTGAACACTGAAGCTTTCTTT
CASSELQVNTEAFF
>TRBV5-1|-|TRBJ2-7|many
TGCGCCAGCAGCTTGAGGGACGCGACCTACGAGCAGTACTTC
CASSLRDATYEQYF
>TRBV5-1|TRBD2|TRBJ2-3|many
TGCGCCAGCAGCCCGGGACTAGCGGGGGGGAAAGATACGCAGTATTTT
CASSPGLAGGKDTQYF
>TRBV19|-|TRBJ1-5|-
TGTGCCAGTAGACGAGCGGATAGCAATCAGCCCCAGCATTTT
CASRRADSNQPQHF
>TRBV10-3|-|TRBJ1-5|-
TGTGCCATCAGTGAGTCGGGGGGGAACGGCAATCAGCCCCAGCATTTT
CAISESGGNGNQPQHF
>TRBV14|-|TRBJ1-2|few
TGTGCCAGCAGCCAATCTGTCGCCATCTATGGCTACACCTTC
CASSQSVAIYGYTF
>TRBV2|-|TRBJ2-7|-
TGTGCCAGCAGTGAGGTCAGAACCCTCTCCTACGAGCAGTACTTC
CASSEVRTLSYEQYF
>TRBV4-3|-|TRBJ1-2|-
TGCGCCAGCAGCCAAGATCGGGGGGACCTAAGATATGGCTACACCTTC
CASSQDRGDLRYGYTF
>TRBV12-3/TRBV12-4|TRBD1|TRBJ1-6|-
TGTGCCAGCAGGACCGGGACAGGCGGTTCACCCCTCCACTTT
CASRTGTGGSPLHF
>TRBV27|-|TRBJ2-5|-
TGTGCCAGCAGTTTATGGGCTCGAACCCCAGAGACCCAGTACTTC
CASSLWARTPETQYF
>TRBV3-1|TRBD2|TRBJ2-7|many
TGTGCCAGCAGCCCCGCCGCGGGAGGCCCCTACGAGCAGTACTTC
CASSPAAGGPYEQYF
>TRBV6-1|-|TRBJ2-1|-
TGTGCCAGCAGTGAAGCGGACATTCAGGATGAGCAGTTCTTC
CASSEADIQDEQFF
>TRBV12-3/TRBV12-4|-|TRBJ1-3|many
TGTGCCAGCAGTTTCGGGACAAGGCGTGGAAACACCATATATTTT
CASSFGTRRGNTIYF
>TRBV28|-|TRBJ1-5|many
TGTGCCAGCAGTACCCCCGGGGAAATTCAGCCCCAGCATTTT
CASSTPGEIQPQHF
>TRBV9|TRBD2|TRBJ2-7|-
TGTGCCAGCAGCGTTGAGCGGGGGACCTACGAGCAGTACTTC
CASSVERGTYEQYF
>TRBV5-1|-|TRBJ2-7|many
TGCGCCAGCAGTCGGGACGCGAGCTCCTACGAGCAGTACTTC
CASSRDASSYEQYF
>TRBV12-3/TRBV12-4|TRBD1|TRBJ2-7|-
TGTGCCAGCAGTTTAGGGCTGGGGACAGACGAGCAGTACTTC
CASSLGLGTDEQYF
>TRBV19|-|TRBJ2-3|-
TGTGCCAGTAGTGCGGACGGGGCAGATACGCAGTATTTT
CASSADGADTQYF
>TRBV3-1|-|TRBJ1-6|many
TGTGCCAGCAGCCAAGAAGAAGGGGTAAATTCACCCCTCCACTTT
CASSQEEGVNSPLHF
>TRBV6-2/TRBV6-3|-|TRBJ1-5|-
TGTGCCAGCAAATATGGGGCCACGAGGAATCAGCCCCAGCATTTT
CASKYGATRNQPQHF
>TRBV19|-|TRBJ2-7|-
TGTGCCAGTAGCCACCAAAGAGGTGAGCAGTACTTC
CASSHQRGEQYF
>TRBV11-2|TRBD2|TRBJ2-7|-
TGTGCCAGCAGCTTATCTAGCGGGGGCCCCTACGAGCAGTACTTC
CASSLSSGGPYEQYF